Listed here are 32 T cell receptor beta chains from one sample, sequenced in a study of lymphopenia after photon versus proton radiotherapy. Method: immunoSEQ multiplex PCR; TCRdb's copy keeps in-frame clones and lacks some. The table records fewer than 20,000 clones, more than 85% of them present only once. The sequencing used peripheral blood, collected from a patient treated with photon-based radiotherapy. Source of these receptors: a woman between 40 and 50 years old with cholangiocarcinoma.

The rearrangement links TRBV27 to TRBJ1-2; TRBD1 might be the D (6 bases). Trimming took off 5 bases at V and 7 bases at J, with 14 bases between the two ends. The germline V gene has CDR1 MNHEY and CDR2 SMNVEV (reference sequence). The CDR3 consists of 13 residues. CDR3 DNA sequence: TGTGCCAGCAGTGGAGGGGGTCGGGTTGGCTACACCTTC. It is translated as CASSGGGRVGYTF.

V gene TRBV5-1 combines with J gene TRBJ1-5, with D tentatively TRBD1 (5 bases). The CDR3 runs 16 residues. Trimming stripped 0 bases from V and 1 base from J, with 11 bases between. Germline CDR1 is SGHRS and CDR2 is YFSETQ. Here the CDR3 DNA reads TGCGCCAGCAGCTTGGAAGGAGGGGCGAGCAATCAGCCCCAGCATTTT. Residues: CASSLEGGASNQPQHF.

The CDR3 DNA reads TGTGCCAGTAGTATCCGGTCGGACACTGAAGCTTTCTTT. Its protein is CASSIRSDTEAFF. V and J are TRBV19 and TRBJ1-1; no clear D gene. This CDR3 has 13 residues. Trimming took 3 bases from V and 3 from J, leaving 8 bases between them. Germline V lookup: CDR1 LNHDA, CDR2 SQIVND (reference sequence).

V is TRBV29-1 and J is TRBJ2-3; 7 nucleotides align to TRBD2. This CDR3 is built from 11 residues. With V trimmed by 7 bases and J by 6 bases, 4 bases remained unmatched. The germline V gene encodes CDR1 SQVTM and CDR2 ANQGSEA. The CDR3 nucleotides read TGCAGCGCCGTCGGGGGGGATACGCAGTATTTT. This sequence encodes CSAVGGDTQYF.

In nucleotides, the CDR3 is TGTGCCAGCAGTGAATTAGAAGGGTTCGGCTACACCTTC. Its protein is CASSELEGFGYTF. The rearrangement uses TRBV25-1 and TRBJ1-2, with D hard to call. CDR3 length: 13 amino acids. CDR1 MGHDK and CDR2 SYGVNS come from the germline V gene. With 1 base removed from V and 8 bases from J, the gap between germline ends came to 11 bases.

V is TRBV7-8 and J is TRBJ2-5, with 15 nucleotides matching TRBD2. Germline assignment: CDR1 SGHVS and CDR2 FQNEAQ. The CDR3 spans 20 residues. V shed 0 bases and J 5 bases; nucleotides not matched to a gene: 13. Written as DNA, the CDR3 is TGTGCCAGCAGCTTAGCGGTGGAAGGACTAGCGGGGGGGCCCCGGGAGACCCAGTACTTC. This encodes CASSLAVEGLAGGPRETQYF.

This chain links TRBV7-2 with TRBJ2-5, with TRBD2 matching over 10 bases. From germline, CDR1 is SGHTA and CDR2 FQGNSA. This CDR3 has 17 amino acids. Trimming cost V 5 bases and J 6 bases; bases outside gene matches: 15. CDR3 amino acids: CASSESGTSANGQTQYF. CDR3 bases: TGTGCCAGCAGCGAATCCGGGACTAGCGCCAACGGACAGACCCAGTACTTC.

The V gene is TRBV28, the J gene TRBJ1-1, with a weak D call TRBD1 (6 bases). The CDR3 consists of 15 residues. The V end was cut by 4 bases, the J end by 0 bases, with 12 bases between. The germline gives CDR1 MDHEN, CDR2 SYDVKM. The CDR3 DNA reads as TGTGCCAGCAGTTCGGTCGGGGGGCTGAACACTGAAGCTTTCTTT. Translation: CASSSVGGLNTEAFF.

Concerning this clone: At one boundary the junction diverges from the germline segment, which might be a read error. Other DNA sequences in this sample translate to the same CDR3. The V gene is TRBV6-1, the J gene TRBJ1-5; possibly TRBD1 for D (5 bases). This CDR3 spans 15 amino acids. Germline V gene lookup returns CDR1 MNHNS and CDR2 SASEGT. CDR3 residues: CASREQDYSNQPQHF. For the CDR3, the DNA is TGCGCCAGCAGGGAACAGGATTATAGCAATCAGCCCCAGCATTTT.

This clone was seen a few times. The chain uses TRBV27 and TRBJ2-7, with D tentatively TRBD1 (5 bases). Germline CDR1 and CDR2: MNHEY and SMNVEV (reference sequence). Deletions cut 1 base from V and 2 bases from J, with 15 bases between. CDR3 length equals 16 residues. The DNA of the CDR3 is TGTGCCAGCAGTTTATATCCCAGGGATCCGACCTACGAGCAGTACTTC. Its protein product is CASSLYPRDPTYEQYF.

DNA for the CDR3: TGTGCCAGCAGTGGGGGGGGAGCTAGCACAGATACGCAGTATTTT. This gives the protein CASSGGGASTDTQYF. The V gene is TRBV6-1, the J gene TRBJ2-3; 7 bases match TRBD2. J was trimmed by 0 bases and V by 4 bases; bases with no gene match: 4. Germline values: CDR1 MNHNS, CDR2 SASEGT. The CDR3 runs 15 residues.

The chain has TRBV30 and TRBJ2-1, with a tentative D call TRBD2 (7 bases). Germline V gives CDR1 GTSNPN, CDR2 SVGIG (reference sequence). V lost 2 bases to trimming and J lost 4 bases, with 12 bases between them. There are 14 residues in the CDR3. CDR3 residues: CAWSSGDYYNEQFF. The CDR3 DNA follows: TGTGCCTGGAGTTCAGGGGACTATTACAATGAGCAGTTCTTC.

V gene TRBV5-5 combines with J gene TRBJ1-1, with D possibly TRBD1 on 6 matching bases. Germline CDR1 reads SGHKS; CDR2 reads YYEKEE (reference sequence). CDR3 length equals 18 residues. Trimming cost V 5 bases and J 2 bases, with 25 bases left between them. CDR3 in DNA: TGTGCCAGCAGGTTGAACCCATCTCCGTACAGGGAAAACACTGAAGCTTTCTTT. Translation gives CASRLNPSPYRENTEAFF. The complete variable domain, with remaining parts taken from reference TRBV5-5 and TRBJ1-1, reads DAGVTQSPTHLIKTRGQQVTLRCSPISGHKSVSWYQQVLGQGPQFIFQYYEKEERGRGNFPDRFSARQFPNYSSELNVNALLLGDSALYLCASRLNPSPYRENTEAFFGQGTRLTVV.

The chain carries TRBV28 and TRBJ1-3; D unresolved. The CDR3 consists of 12 residues. V was cut by 2 bases and J by 4 bases, with 3 bases left in between. Germline V lookup: CDR1 MDHEN, CDR2 SYDVKM. This chain's CDR3 is CASSLGGNTIYF. As DNA, the CDR3 is TGTGCCAGCAGTTTAGGGGGAAACACCATATATTTT. The full variable domain, rest sourced from reference TRBV28 and TRBJ1-3, is DVKVTQSSRYLVKRTGEKVFLECVQDMDHENMFWYRQDPGLGLRLIYFSYDVKMKEKGDIPEGYSVSREKKERFSLILESASTNQTSMYLCASSLGGNTIYFGEGSWLTVV.

V usage is TRBV25-1 and J usage is TRBJ2-2; D is unclear. This CDR3 spans 14 amino acids. CDR1 and CDR2 (germline): MGHDK, SYGVNS. Trimming pared 2 bases from V and 8 bases from J, leaving 12 bases between. The CDR3 is CASSEIRTDGELFF. As DNA, the CDR3 is TGTGCCAGCAGTGAAATCCGGACGGATGGGGAGCTGTTTTTT. The complete variable domain, with remaining parts taken from reference TRBV25-1 and TRBJ2-2, reads EADIYQTPRYLVIGTGKKITLECSQTMGHDKMYWYQQDPGMELHLIHYSYGVNSTEKGDLSSESTVSRIRTEHFPLTLESARPSHTSQYLCASSEIRTDGELFFGEGSRLTVL.

This clone was seen just once. The chain recombines TRBV10-3 with TRBJ1-1; D might be TRBD1 (5 bases). Germline CDR1 is ENHRY and CDR2 is SYGVKD. The CDR3 is 12 residues long. Trimming left V 6 bases short and J 1 base short, with 6 bases between. CDR3 residues: CAISQGNTEAFF. Here the CDR3 DNA reads TGTGCCATCAGCCAGGGGAACACTGAAGCTTTCTTT.

The rearrangement uses TRBV25-1 and TRBJ1-6, with D perhaps matching TRBD1 (5 bases). Germline assignment: CDR1 MGHDK and CDR2 SYGVNS. Trimming removed 3 bases from V and 0 bases from J, with 15 bases in between. The CDR3 loop spans 18 amino acids. In DNA, the CDR3 is TGTGCCAGCAGTGAGGGACTCCAGACGAGCTCCTATAATTCACCCCTCCACTTT. Protein sequence: CASSEGLQTSSYNSPLHF.

The chain carries TRBV2 and TRBJ2-7; D unclear. Germline V CDR1 and CDR2: SNHLY, FYNNEI. The CDR3 sequence is 11 residues long. The V and J ends lost 8 bases and 7 bases respectively, with 12 bases between them. The CDR3 here is CASLNFGEQYF. The CDR3 DNA follows: TGTGCCAGCCTGAACTTTGGGGAGCAGTACTTC.

The rearrangement links TRBV30 to TRBJ2-7; 12 bases fit TRBD1. There are 14 residues in the CDR3. Germline V gene data show CDR1 as GTSNPN and CDR2 as SVGIG (reference sequence). Trimming cost V 5 bases and J 6 bases; bases outside gene matches: 8. CDR3 in DNA: TGTGCCTGGGCCGTCCTGGGACAGGGGGCCGAGCAGTACTTC. This encodes CAWAVLGQGAEQYF.

This chain joins TRBV18 and TRBJ1-6, with 11 bases lining up with TRBD1. Trimming cost V 0 bases and J 10 bases; bases outside gene matches: 2. The CDR3 length is 15 residues. CDR1 and CDR2 from the germline V gene are KGHSH and LQKENI. The CDR3 DNA reads as TGTGCCAGCTCACCACCCGGACAGGGGGCATCACCCCTCCACTTT. Its protein product is CASSPPGQGASPLHF.

The J gene is TRBJ1-2, the V gene TRBV4-2; TRBD1 matches at 7 bases. The CDR3 contains 18 residues. Looked up from germline, CDR1 is LGHNA and CDR2 is YNFKEQ. V lost 0 bases and J lost 5; bases outside the gene matches: 15. DNA of the CDR3: TGTGCCAGCAGCCAAGAGAGGGGACAGTCTTCAGCGACATATGGCTACACCTTC. It encodes CASSQERGQSSATYGYTF.

CDR3: CSVGTGTGVNYGYTF. The CDR3 DNA is TGCAGCGTCGGGACCGGGACAGGGGTTAACTATGGCTACACCTTC. This sequence joins TRBV29-1 and TRBJ1-2; 10 nucleotides match TRBD1. The junction had 8 bases not matched to a gene; V was cut back by 6 bases and J by 1 base. The CDR3 extends over 15 amino acids. Looked up from germline, CDR1 is SQVTM and CDR2 is ANQGSEA.

This chain connects TRBV7-9 to TRBJ2-2, with unresolved D. CDR1 SEHNR and CDR2 FQNEAQ come from the germline V gene (reference sequence). V gave up 1 base and J gave up 2 bases, with 11 bases separating them. This CDR3 contains 16 residues. The CDR3 coding sequence is TGTGCCAGCAGCTTAGGAGAGCTAGTAAACACCGGGGAGCTGTTTTTT. It codes for CASSLGELVNTGELFF.

The chain has TRBV4-1 and TRBJ1-3; D not certain. Germline V gene sequence: CDR1 MGHRA, CDR2 YSYEKL. Trimming pared 4 bases from V and 2 bases from J, leaving 12 bases between. This CDR3 comprises 15 residues. This chain's CDR3 is CASSRDRVPGNTIYF. In nucleotides, the CDR3 is TGCGCCAGCAGCCGGGATAGGGTTCCTGGAAACACCATATATTTT.

The chain couples TRBV6-5 to TRBJ1-3; D gene ambiguous. The CDR3 runs to 15 residues. CDR1 and CDR2 from the germline V gene are MNHEY and SVGAGI. Trimming cost V 2 bases and J 0 bases, with 8 bases left between them. The CDR3 DNA reads as TGTGCCAGCAGTTACAGAGTTAACTCTGGAAACACCATATATTTT. Translating it yields CASSYRVNSGNTIYF.

The chain uses TRBV5-1 and TRBJ2-5; 8 bases fit TRBD2. The germline V gene has CDR1 SGHRS and CDR2 YFSETQ. The CDR3 length is 14 residues. J lost 3 bases, V lost 3 bases, and 4 bases had no gene match. Written as DNA, the CDR3 is TGCGCCAGCAGCTCGAGCGGGGGAAAAGAGACCCAGTACTTC. Translated: CASSSSGGKETQYF.

The CDR3 DNA follows: TGTGCCACCAGTCCAGCCCGGCCGGCGAACACTGAAGCTTTCTTT. Protein sequence: CATSPARPANTEAFF. This chain links TRBV15 with TRBJ1-1; no clear D. Germline CDR1 is LNHNV and CDR2 is YYDKDF (reference sequence). V was cut by 6 bases and J by 1 base, with 15 bases left in between. This CDR3 comprises 15 residues.

This chain links TRBV25-1 with TRBJ1-1, with D perhaps TRBD1 (5 bases). CDR3 length: 12 residues. Trimming left V 3 bases short and J 10 bases short, with 12 bases between. Germline values: CDR1 MGHDK, CDR2 SYGVNS. In nucleotides, the CDR3 is TGTGCCAGCAGTGAGGGACCGCGGGGAGCTTTCTTT. Its protein is CASSEGPRGAFF.

The V call is TRBV7-8, the J call TRBJ1-1; D unclear. Trimming left V 5 bases short and J 1 base short, with 11 bases between. There are 14 residues in the CDR3. CDR1 SGHVS and CDR2 FQNEAQ come from the germline V gene. CDR3 DNA sequence: TGTGCCAGCAGCCCTAGGGAGGGGAACACTGAAGCTTTCTTT. Translated, it gives CASSPREGNTEAFF.

The V gene is TRBV4-2, the J gene TRBJ2-2; D is unresolved. The CDR3 consists of 12 residues. V shed 1 base and J shed 4 bases, with 1 base lying between them. From germline, CDR1 is LGHNA and CDR2 YNFKEQ. DNA for the CDR3: TGTGCCAGCAGCCAAGTCACCGGGGAGCTGTTTTTT. Protein product: CASSQVTGELFF.

The sample holds one count of this clone. V is TRBV5-1 and J is TRBJ2-2, with TRBD1 matching 8 bases. The CDR3 has 16 amino acids. The J segment lost 0 bases and the V segment lost 6 bases, leaving 7 bases of the junction unmatched. Germline CDR1 SGHRS, CDR2 YFSETQ. The CDR3 here is CASNRGSLPNTGELFF. CDR3 bases: TGCGCCAGCAACAGGGGGTCCCTCCCGAACACCGGGGAGCTGTTTTTT.

The chain recombines TRBV5-5 with TRBJ1-1, with D maybe TRBD1 (5 bases). The CDR3 spans 13 residues. With 0 bases removed from V and 6 bases from J, the gap between germline ends came to 9 bases. Germline values: CDR1 SGHKS, CDR2 YYEKEE (reference sequence). CDR3 sequence reads: CASSLGTRAEAFF. The CDR3 bases are TGTGCCAGCAGCTTGGGGACAAGGGCTGAAGCTTTCTTT.